The sequence of this T cell receptor beta chain was determined in a study of blood T cell repertoires in COVID-19. Overall study context: Collection of acute and convalescent COVID-19 samples took place in the United States, Italy and Spain. The cDNA or gDNA used as material had been derived from T cells, B-cell-depleted T cells, or PBMCs.

Authors' data handling: Amplified reference gene primers provided the basis for estimating nucleated cell counts. Sequencing used immunoSEQ multiplex PCR; TCRdb keeps in-frame clones, though not all of them. The DNA was the basis for D and trimming; V, J and clone size are from that table. The repertoire consists of 70,000 to 100,000 clones, with 70% to 90% occurring once and the leading ten covering roughly 8.1%. Per the germline V gene, CDR1 is ENHRY and CDR2 is SYGVKD. With 3 bases removed from V and 4 bases from J, the gap between germline ends came to 12 bases. This CDR3 region has 15 residues. The rearrangement uses TRBV10-3 and TRBJ2-2, with a possible D match to TRBD1 (6 bases). The specimen sequenced was peripheral blood. This receptor was taken from a woman between 70 and 85 years old with acute or convalescent COVID-19. The DNA of the CDR3 is TGTGCCATCAGTGACTTGGGGGCAGGCACCGGGGAGCTGTTTTTT. Translated, it gives CAISDLGAGTGELFF.